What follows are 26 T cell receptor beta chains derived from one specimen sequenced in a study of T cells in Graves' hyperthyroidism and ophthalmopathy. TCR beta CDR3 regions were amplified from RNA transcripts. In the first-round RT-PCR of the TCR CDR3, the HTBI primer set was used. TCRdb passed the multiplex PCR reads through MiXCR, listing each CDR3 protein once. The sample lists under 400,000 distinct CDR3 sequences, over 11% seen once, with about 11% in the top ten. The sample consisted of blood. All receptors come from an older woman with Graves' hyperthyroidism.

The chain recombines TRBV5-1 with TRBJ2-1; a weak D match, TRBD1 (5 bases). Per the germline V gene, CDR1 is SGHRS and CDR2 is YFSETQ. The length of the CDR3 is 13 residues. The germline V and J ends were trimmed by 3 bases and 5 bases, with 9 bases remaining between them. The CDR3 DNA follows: TGCGCCAGCAGCTCGGACAAACACAATGAGCAGTTCTTC. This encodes CASSSDKHNEQFF.

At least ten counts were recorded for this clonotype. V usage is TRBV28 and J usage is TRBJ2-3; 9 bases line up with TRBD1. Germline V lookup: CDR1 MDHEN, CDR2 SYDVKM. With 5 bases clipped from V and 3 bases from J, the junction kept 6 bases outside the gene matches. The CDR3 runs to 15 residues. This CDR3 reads CASSPPGTGTDTQYF. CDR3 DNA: TGTGCCAGCAGTCCTCCCGGGACAGGGACAGATACGCAGTATTTT.

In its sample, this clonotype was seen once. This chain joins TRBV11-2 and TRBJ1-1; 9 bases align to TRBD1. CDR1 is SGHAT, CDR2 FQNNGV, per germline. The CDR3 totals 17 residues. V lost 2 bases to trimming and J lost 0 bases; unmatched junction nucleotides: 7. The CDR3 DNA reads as TGTGCCAGCAGCTTACACTTGGGACAGGGATTGAACACTGAAGCTTTCTTT. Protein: CASSLHLGQGLNTEAFF.

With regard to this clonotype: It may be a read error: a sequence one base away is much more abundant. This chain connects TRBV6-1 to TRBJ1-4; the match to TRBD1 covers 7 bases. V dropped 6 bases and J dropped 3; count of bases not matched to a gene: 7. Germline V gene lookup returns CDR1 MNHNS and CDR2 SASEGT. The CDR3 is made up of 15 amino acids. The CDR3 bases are TGTGCCAGCAGAAGGGGGCGGGGATCTAATGAAAAACTGTTTTTT. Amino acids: CASRRGRGSNEKLFF.

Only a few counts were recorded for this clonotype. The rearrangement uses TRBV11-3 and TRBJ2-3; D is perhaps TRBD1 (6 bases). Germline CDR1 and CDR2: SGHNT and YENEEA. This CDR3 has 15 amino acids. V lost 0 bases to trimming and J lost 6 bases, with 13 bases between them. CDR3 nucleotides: TGTGCCAGCAGCTTAGAGGGGGCGAGGTGGGATACGCAGTATTTT. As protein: CASSLEGARWDTQYF.

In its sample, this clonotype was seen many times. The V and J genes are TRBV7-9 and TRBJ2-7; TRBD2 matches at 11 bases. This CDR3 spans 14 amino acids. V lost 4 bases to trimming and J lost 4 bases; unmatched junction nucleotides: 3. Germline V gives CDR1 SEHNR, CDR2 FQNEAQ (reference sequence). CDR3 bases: TGTGCCAGCAGCTATAGCGGGAGGGCTTACGAGCAGTACTTC. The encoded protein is CASSYSGRAYEQYF.

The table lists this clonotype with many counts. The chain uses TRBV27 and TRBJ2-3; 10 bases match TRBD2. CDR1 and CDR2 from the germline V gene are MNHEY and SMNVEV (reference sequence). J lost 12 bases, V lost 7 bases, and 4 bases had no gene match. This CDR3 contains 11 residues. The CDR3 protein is CASKSSGSQYF. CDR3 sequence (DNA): TGTGCCAGCAAATCTAGCGGGAGTCAGTATTTT.

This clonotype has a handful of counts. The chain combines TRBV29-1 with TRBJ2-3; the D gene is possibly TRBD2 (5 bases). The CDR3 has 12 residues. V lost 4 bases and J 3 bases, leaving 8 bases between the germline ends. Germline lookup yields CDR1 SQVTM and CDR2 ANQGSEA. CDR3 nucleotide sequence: TGCAGCGTTGCGGGATCGACAGATACGCAGTATTTT. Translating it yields CSVAGSTDTQYF.

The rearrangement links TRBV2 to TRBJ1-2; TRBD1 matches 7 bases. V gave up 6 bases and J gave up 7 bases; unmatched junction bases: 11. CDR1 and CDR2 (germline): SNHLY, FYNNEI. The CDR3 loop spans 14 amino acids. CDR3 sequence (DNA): TGTGCCAGCAGACGAGGGACAGCCTGGGGTGGCTACACCTTC. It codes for CASRRGTAWGGYTF.

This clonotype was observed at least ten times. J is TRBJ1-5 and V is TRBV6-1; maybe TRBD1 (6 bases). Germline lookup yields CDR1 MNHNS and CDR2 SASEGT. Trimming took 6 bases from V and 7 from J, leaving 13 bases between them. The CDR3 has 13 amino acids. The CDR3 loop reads CASSRGGGQPQHF. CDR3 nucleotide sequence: TGTGCCAGCAGCCGGGGAGGGGGGCAGCCCCAGCATTTT.

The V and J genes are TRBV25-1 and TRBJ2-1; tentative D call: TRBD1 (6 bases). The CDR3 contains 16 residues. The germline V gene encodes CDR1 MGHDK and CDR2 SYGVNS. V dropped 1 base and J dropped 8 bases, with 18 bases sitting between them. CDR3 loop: CASSESATGSGDEQFF. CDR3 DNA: TGTGCCAGCAGTGAATCCGCCACAGGGTCTGGAGATGAGCAGTTCTTC.

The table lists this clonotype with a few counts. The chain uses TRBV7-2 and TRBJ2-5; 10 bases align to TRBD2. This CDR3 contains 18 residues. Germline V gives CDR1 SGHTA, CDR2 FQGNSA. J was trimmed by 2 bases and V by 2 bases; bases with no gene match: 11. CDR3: CASSLFDRSGRLQETQYF. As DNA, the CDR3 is TGTGCCAGCAGCTTATTCGATCGTAGCGGGAGGTTACAAGAGACCCAGTACTTC.

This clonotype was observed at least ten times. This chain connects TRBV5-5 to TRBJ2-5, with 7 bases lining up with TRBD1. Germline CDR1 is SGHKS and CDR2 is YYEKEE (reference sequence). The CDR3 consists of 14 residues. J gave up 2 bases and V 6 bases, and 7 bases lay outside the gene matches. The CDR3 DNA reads TGTGCCAGCACCTCTGGGACAGTGCAAGAGACCCAGTACTTC. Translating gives CASTSGTVQETQYF.

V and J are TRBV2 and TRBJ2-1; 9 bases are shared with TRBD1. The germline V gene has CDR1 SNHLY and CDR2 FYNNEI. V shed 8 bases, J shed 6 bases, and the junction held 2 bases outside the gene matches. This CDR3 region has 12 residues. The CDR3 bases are TGTGCCAGCCCGGACAGGGGCAATGAGCAGTTCTTC. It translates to CASPDRGNEQFF.

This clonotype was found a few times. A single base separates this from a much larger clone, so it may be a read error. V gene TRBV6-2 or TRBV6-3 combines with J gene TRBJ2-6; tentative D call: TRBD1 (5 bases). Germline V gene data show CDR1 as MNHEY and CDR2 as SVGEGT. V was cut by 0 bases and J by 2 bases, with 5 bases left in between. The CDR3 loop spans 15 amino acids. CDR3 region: CASSYSGAGANVLTF. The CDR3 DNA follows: TGTGCCAGCAGTTACTCAGGGGCTGGGGCCAACGTCCTGACTTTC.

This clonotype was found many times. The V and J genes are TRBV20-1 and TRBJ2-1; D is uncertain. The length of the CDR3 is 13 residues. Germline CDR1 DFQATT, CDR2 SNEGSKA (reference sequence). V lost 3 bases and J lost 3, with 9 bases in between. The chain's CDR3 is CSARVRNYNEQFF. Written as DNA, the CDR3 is TGCAGTGCTAGGGTGCGGAACTACAATGAGCAGTTCTTC.

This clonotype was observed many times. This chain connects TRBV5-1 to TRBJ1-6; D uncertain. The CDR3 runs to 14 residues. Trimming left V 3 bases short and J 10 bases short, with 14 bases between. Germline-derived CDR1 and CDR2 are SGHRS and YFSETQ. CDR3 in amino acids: CASSSGKNESPLHF. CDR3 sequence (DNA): TGCGCCAGCAGCTCCGGTAAAAACGAATCACCCCTCCACTTT.

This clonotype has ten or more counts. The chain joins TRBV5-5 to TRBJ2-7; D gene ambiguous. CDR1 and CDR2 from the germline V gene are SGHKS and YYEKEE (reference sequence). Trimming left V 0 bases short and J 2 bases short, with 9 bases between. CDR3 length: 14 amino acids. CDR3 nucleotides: TGTGCCAGCAGCTTGGAGTTGGGGACCTACGAGCAGTACTTC. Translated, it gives CASSLELGTYEQYF.

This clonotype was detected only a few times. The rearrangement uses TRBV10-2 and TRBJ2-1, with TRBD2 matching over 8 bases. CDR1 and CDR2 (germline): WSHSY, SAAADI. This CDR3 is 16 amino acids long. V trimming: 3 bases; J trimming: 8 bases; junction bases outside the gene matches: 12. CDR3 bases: TGCGCCAGCAGTGAAAGAGGAGCGGGGGTTAAGGATGAGCAGTTCTTC. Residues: CASSERGAGVKDEQFF.

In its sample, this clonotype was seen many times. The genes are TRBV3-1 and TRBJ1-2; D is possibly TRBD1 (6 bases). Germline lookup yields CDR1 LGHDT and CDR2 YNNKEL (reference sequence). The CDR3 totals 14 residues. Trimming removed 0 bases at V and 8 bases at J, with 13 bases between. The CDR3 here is CASSQEDSSQGYTF. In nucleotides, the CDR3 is TGTGCCAGCAGCCAAGAGGACAGCTCACAGGGCTACACCTTC.

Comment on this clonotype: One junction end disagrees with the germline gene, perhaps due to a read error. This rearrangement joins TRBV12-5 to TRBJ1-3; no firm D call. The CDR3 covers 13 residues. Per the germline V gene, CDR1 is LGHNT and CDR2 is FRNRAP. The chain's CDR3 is CASGAVSGDTIYF. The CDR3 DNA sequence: TGTGCTAGTGGGGCCGTCTCTGGAGACACCATATATTTT.

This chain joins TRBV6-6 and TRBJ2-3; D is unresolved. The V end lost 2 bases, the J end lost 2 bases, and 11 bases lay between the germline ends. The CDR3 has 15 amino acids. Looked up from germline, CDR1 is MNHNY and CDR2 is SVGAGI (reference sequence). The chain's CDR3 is CASSYTGSHTDTQYF. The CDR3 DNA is TGTGCCAGCAGTTACACCGGGTCACACACAGATACGCAGTATTTT.

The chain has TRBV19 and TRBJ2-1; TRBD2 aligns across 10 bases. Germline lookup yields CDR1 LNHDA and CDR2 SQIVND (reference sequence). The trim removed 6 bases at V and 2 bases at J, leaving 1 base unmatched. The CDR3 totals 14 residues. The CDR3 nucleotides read TGTGCCAGTAGAGGACTAGCGGCCTACAATGAGCAGTTCTTC. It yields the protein CASRGLAAYNEQFF. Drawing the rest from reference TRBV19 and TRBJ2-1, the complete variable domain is DGGITQSPKYLFRKEGQNVTLSCEQNLNHDAMYWYRQDPGQGLRLIYYSQIVNDFQKGDIAEGYSVSREKKESFPLTVTSAQKNPTAFYLCASRGLAAYNEQFFGPGTRLTVL.

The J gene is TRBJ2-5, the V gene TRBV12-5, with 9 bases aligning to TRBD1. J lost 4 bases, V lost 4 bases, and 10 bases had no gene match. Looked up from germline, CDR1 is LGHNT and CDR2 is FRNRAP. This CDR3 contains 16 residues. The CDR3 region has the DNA TGTGCTAGTGGTTCGCATCCCGGGACAGGGTTAGAGACCCAGTACTTC. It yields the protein CASGSHPGTGLETQYF.

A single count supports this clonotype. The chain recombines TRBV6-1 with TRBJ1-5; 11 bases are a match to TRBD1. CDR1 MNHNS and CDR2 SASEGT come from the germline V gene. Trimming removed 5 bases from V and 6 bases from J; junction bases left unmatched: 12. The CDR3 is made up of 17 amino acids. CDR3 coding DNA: TGTGCCAGCAGTCCACGCTCCGGACAGGGGGCCGGTCAGCCCCAGCATTTT. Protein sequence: CASSPRSGQGAGQPQHF.

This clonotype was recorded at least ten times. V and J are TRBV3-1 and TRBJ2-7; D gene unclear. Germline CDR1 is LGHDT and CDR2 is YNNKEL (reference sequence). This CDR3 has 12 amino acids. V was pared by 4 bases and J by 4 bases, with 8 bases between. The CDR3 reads CASSPSPYEQYF. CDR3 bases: TGTGCCAGCAGCCCCTCCCCTTACGAGCAGTACTTC.